These 24 T cell receptor beta chains originate from one sample sequenced in a study of Graves' ophthalmopathy and Graves' hyperthyroidism. TCR beta CDR3 regions were amplified from RNA transcripts. HTBI primers served in a first-round RT-PCR, which a second-round multiplex PCR followed. TCRdb recomputed calls from the multiplex PCR reads with MiXCR, one row per CDR3 protein. The repertoire includes some 240,000 distinct CDR3 sequences, around 42% of them detected once, and around half sits in the top ten. The sequencing sample was made of peripheral blood. Every receptor here comes from an adult man with Graves' ophthalmopathy.

The chain uses TRBV7-2 and TRBJ2-5, with TRBD1 as a possible D gene (6 bases). V was trimmed by 3 bases and J by 3 bases, leaving 8 bases between them. CDR1 is SGHTA, CDR2 FQGNSA, per germline. The CDR3 runs to 13 residues. The CDR3 is CASSLRGKETQYF. Here the CDR3 DNA reads TGTGCCAGCAGCTTGAGGGGGAAAGAGACCCAGTACTTC.

V usage is TRBV5-4 and J usage is TRBJ1-2; D remains unclear. There are 15 residues in the CDR3. V lost 1 base and J 8 bases, leaving 18 bases between the germline ends. CDR1 and CDR2 from the germline V gene are SGHNT and YYREEE (reference sequence). Here the CDR3 reads CASSLLVVTEEGYTF. For the CDR3, the DNA is TGTGCCAGCAGCTTGTTGGTTGTCACAGAAGAGGGCTACACCTTC.

This clonotype came up a few times. This chain joins TRBV20-1 and TRBJ1-6, with a tentative D call TRBD1 (5 bases). The length of the CDR3 is 13 residues. The V gene's germline CDR1 is DFQATT and CDR2 SNEGSKA (reference sequence). V was pared by 3 bases and J by 4 bases, with 7 bases between. In DNA, the CDR3 is TGCAGTGCTAGTGCAGGGTATAATTCACCCCTCCACTTT. Translated, it gives CSASAGYNSPLHF.

The chain couples TRBV24-1 to TRBJ1-5, with D hard to call. The CDR3 covers 14 residues. Germline assignment: CDR1 KGHDR and CDR2 SFDVKD. V lost 4 bases, J lost 6 bases, and 12 bases lay in between. The CDR3 loop reads CATSDRPGSQPQHF. CDR3 in DNA: TGTGCCACCAGTGACCGACCGGGTAGTCAGCCCCAGCATTTT.

This sequence joins TRBV24-1 and TRBJ2-5; D gene uncertain. Deletions cut 0 bases from V and 5 bases from J, with 6 bases between. This CDR3 comprises 13 residues. CDR1 KGHDR and CDR2 SFDVKD come from the germline V gene. This CDR3 reads CATSDLPRETQYF. DNA for the CDR3: TGTGCCACCAGTGATTTGCCCCGGGAGACCCAGTACTTC.

The chain couples TRBV12-3 or TRBV12-4 to TRBJ2-7, with 11 positions matching TRBD2. The CDR3 has 15 amino acids. Trimming at V came to 5 bases and at J to 4 bases, leaving 7 bases not matched to a gene. CDR3: CASSLHSGRAYEQYF. In DNA form, the CDR3 reads TGTGCCAGCAGTCTTCATAGCGGGAGGGCATACGAGCAGTACTTC.

The chain uses TRBV7-6 and TRBJ1-5; weak D call: TRBD1 (6 bases). V lost 4 bases and J lost 4, with 17 bases in between. The germline V gene has CDR1 SGHVS and CDR2 FNYEAQ. The CDR3 covers 16 residues. CDR3 coding DNA: TGTGCCAGCAGCTCAAACAGGGTTTGGGCTAATCAGCCCCAGCATTTT. It specifies CASSSNRVWANQPQHF.

The table lists this clonotype with a count of one. The junction departs from the called germline gene at one end, perhaps through a read error. The chain carries TRBV7-9 and TRBJ1-6; D is uncertain. Germline V gene lookup returns CDR1 SEHNR and CDR2 FQNEAQ (reference sequence). CDR3 size: 15 residues. The CDR3 coding sequence is TGTACCAGCTTAGGAGGCTCGGGAGCTAATTCACCCCTCCACTTT. It yields the protein CTSLGGSGANSPLHF. The full variable domain, with the rest looked up from reference TRBV7-9 and TRBJ1-6, is DTGVSQNPRHKITKRGQNVTFRCDPISEHNRLYWYRQTLGQGPEFLTYFQNEAQLEKSRLLSDRFSAERPKGSFSTLEIQRTEQGDSAMYLCTSLGGSGANSPLHFGNGTRLTVT.

Concerning this clonotype itself: An end of the junction differs from the germline gene, which may be a read error. This chain joins TRBV10-2 and TRBJ2-7; TRBD1 might be the D (5 bases). The CDR3 runs to 13 residues. Germline loops: CDR1 WSHSY, CDR2 SAAADI. This CDR3 is CASSHDAGYEQYF. The CDR3 bases are TGTGCCAGCTCCCACGACGCAGGGTACGAGCAGTACTTC.

The chain combines TRBV10-3 with TRBJ2-7, with TRBD2 identical over 11 bases. Trimming removed 2 bases from V and 7 bases from J; junction bases left unmatched: 7. The length of the CDR3 is 15 residues. Germline loops: CDR1 ENHRY, CDR2 SYGVKD. The CDR3 coding sequence is TGTGCCATCAGTGAGGCGACTAGCGGGACCAATGAGCAGTACTTC. Its protein is CAISEATSGTNEQYF.

This clonotype was counted a few times. For the CDR3, the DNA is TGTGCCAGTAGTATACTGGGACAGGGGACGGGCCAGCCCCAGCATTTT. Protein sequence: CASSILGQGTGQPQHF. This chain joins TRBV19 and TRBJ1-5, with TRBD1 matching over 10 bases. Germline lookup yields CDR1 LNHDA and CDR2 SQIVND (reference sequence). This CDR3 comprises 16 residues. J was trimmed by 7 bases and V by 2 bases; bases with no gene match: 8.

The rearrangement joins TRBV19 to TRBJ2-2; D remains unclear. Germline CDR1 is LNHDA and CDR2 is SQIVND (reference sequence). V gave up 2 bases and J gave up 3 bases, with 7 bases separating them. There are 14 residues in the CDR3. CDR3 nucleotide sequence: TGTGCCAGTAGTATACAGGAGTACACCGGGGAGCTGTTTTTT. It translates to CASSIQEYTGELFF.

This clonotype was seen once. The chain joins TRBV11-2 to TRBJ1-2, with a weak D call TRBD1 (5 bases). From germline, CDR1 is SGHAT and CDR2 FQNNGV. The V gene lost 0 bases and the J gene lost 7 bases, with 9 bases spanning the gap. The CDR3 runs 13 residues. The CDR3 sequence: CASSLDKGVGYTF. The CDR3 DNA reads TGTGCCAGCAGCTTAGATAAAGGGGTTGGCTACACCTTC.

The chain is built from TRBV19 and TRBJ1-5; TRBD1 agrees at 7 bases. Germline trimming cut 3 bases from V and 4 bases from J; bases unmatched to any gene: 6. Germline V lookup: CDR1 LNHDA, CDR2 SQIVND (reference sequence). This CDR3 is built from 15 residues. In DNA form, the CDR3 reads TGTGCCAGTAGTATTACAGGGGAGGGAAATCAGCCCCAGCATTTT. The encoded protein is CASSITGEGNQPQHF.

The gene calls are TRBV20-1 and TRBJ1-6, with D possibly matching TRBD1 (5 bases). V gave up 0 bases and J gave up 10 bases, with 16 bases separating them. CDR1 and CDR2 (germline): DFQATT, SNEGSKA (reference sequence). The CDR3 loop spans 15 amino acids. The CDR3 loop reads CSARDRRVGGSPLHF. In DNA, the CDR3 is TGCAGTGCTAGAGATCGCAGGGTAGGAGGCTCACCCCTCCACTTT.

Only a few counts were recorded for this clonotype. The genes are TRBV20-1 and TRBJ2-5; D is unresolved. Germline V gene data show CDR1 as DFQATT and CDR2 as SNEGSKA (reference sequence). The V and J ends lost 3 bases and 9 bases respectively, with 5 bases between them. This CDR3 region has 9 residues. The CDR3 region has the DNA TGCAGTGCTAGCTGGGCCCAGTACTTC. Translated: CSASWAQYF.

The rearrangement joins TRBV9 to TRBJ2-2; no firm D call. The CDR3 consists of 16 residues. From germline, CDR1 is SGDLS and CDR2 YYNGEE. Trimming left V 0 bases short and J 0 bases short, with 9 bases between. CDR3 protein: CASSVVGSPNTGELFF. Written as DNA, the CDR3 is TGTGCCAGCAGCGTAGTGGGCAGCCCGAACACCGGGGAGCTGTTTTTT. The variable domain in full, with the rest retrieved from reference TRBV9 and TRBJ2-2, is DSGVTQTPKHLITATGQRVTLRCSPRSGDLSVYWYQQSLDQGLQFLIQYYNGEERAKGNILERFSAQQFPDLHSELNLSSLELGDSALYFCASSVVGSPNTGELFFGEGSRLTVL.

Only a few counts were recorded for this clonotype. The chain couples TRBV7-9 to TRBJ1-1, with D perhaps matching TRBD1 (5 bases). Germline CDR1 reads SEHNR; CDR2 reads FQNEAQ (reference sequence). The CDR3 runs 13 residues. V lost 1 base and J 4 bases, leaving 7 bases between the germline ends. CDR3 sequence: CASSLEGVTEAFF. CDR3 nucleotide sequence: TGTGCCAGCAGCTTAGAAGGGGTCACTGAAGCTTTCTTT.

The CDR3 bases are TGCAGCGCCGAGAAGGGATCGACTGAAGCTTTCTTT. This codes for CSAEKGSTEAFF. The rearrangement joins TRBV29-1 to TRBJ1-1; no clear D. The germline V gene has CDR1 SQVTM and CDR2 ANQGSEA. The germline V and J ends were trimmed by 7 bases and 5 bases, with 14 bases remaining between them. CDR3 length: 12 amino acids.

This clonotype appeared a few times. The chain joins TRBV12-3 or TRBV12-4 to TRBJ2-7; 7 bases match TRBD1. V lost 6 bases to trimming and J lost 12 bases; unmatched junction nucleotides: 17. CDR3 length equals 14 residues. The CDR3 protein is CASSPGVFEGGLYF. DNA of the CDR3: TGTGCCAGCAGCCCTGGGGTGTTCGAAGGGGGCCTGTACTTC.

This chain links TRBV7-9 with TRBJ2-2; no clear D. The CDR3 has 14 residues. Germline assignment: CDR1 SEHNR and CDR2 FQNEAQ (reference sequence). V was shortened by 3 bases and J by 1 base, with 6 bases between the two germline ends. The CDR3 protein is CASSFNQNTGELFF. CDR3 nucleotide sequence: TGTGCCAGCAGCTTCAACCAGAACACCGGGGAGCTGTTTTTT.

This sequence joins TRBV7-9 and TRBJ2-6; D is perhaps TRBD2 (5 bases). Germline values: CDR1 SEHNR, CDR2 FQNEAQ (reference sequence). The length of the CDR3 is 16 residues. V lost 6 bases to trimming and J lost 5 bases, with 17 bases between them. CDR3 in amino acids: CASSELGSSRANVLTF. The CDR3, as DNA: TGTGCCAGCAGTGAACTTGGGAGCTCCAGGGCCAACGTCCTGACTTTC.

This chain connects TRBV7-9 to TRBJ2-2; possible D gene TRBD1, 6 bases. This CDR3 contains 16 residues. CDR1 and CDR2 from the germline V gene are SEHNR and FQNEAQ (reference sequence). V was shortened by 5 bases and J by 3 bases, with 16 bases between the two germline ends. This CDR3 reads CASSKRQVADTGELFF. CDR3 bases: TGTGCCAGCAGCAAAAGACAGGTTGCTGACACCGGGGAGCTGTTTTTT. Full variable domain (outside the CDR3, taken from reference TRBV7-9 and TRBJ2-2): DTGVSQNPRHKITKRGQNVTFRCDPISEHNRLYWYRQTLGQGPEFLTYFQNEAQLEKSRLLSDRFSAERPKGSFSTLEIQRTEQGDSAMYLCASSKRQVADTGELFFGEGSRLTVL.

Only a few counts were recorded for this clonotype. The V and J genes are TRBV13 and TRBJ1-1; 8 bases line up with TRBD1. Germline values: CDR1 PRHDT, CDR2 FYEKMQ (reference sequence). After removal of 2 bases from V and 1 base from J, the junction contained 6 bases not matched to a gene. CDR3 length: 16 residues. The CDR3 sequence is CASSLSAGGWNTEAFF. For the CDR3, the DNA is TGTGCCAGCAGCTTATCCGCAGGGGGCTGGAACACTGAAGCTTTCTTT.